These T cell receptor beta chains were read from a single sample in a study of preoperative IRX-2 immunotherapy in early breast cancer. Clones were read by immunoSEQ multiplex PCR, and TCRdb kept only the in-frame ones, dropping some. Among around 30,000 clones listed, over 75% were seen once. This specimen was collected from a patient treated with IRX-2 immunotherapy. All receptors come from a human donor with breast cancer. Each CDR3 is given with its conserved first and last residue. The D gene is left open where the match is weak. A row's size may be missing; if present it is once, few, many or a size class.

clone_size j_call d_call v_call cdr3_aa cdr3_nt
NA TRBJ2-1 NA TRBV7-6 CASGWTEQDNEQFF TGTGCCAGCGGGTGGACAGAACAAGACAATGAGCAGTTCTTC
NA TRBJ1-2 TRBD1 TRBV11-3 CASSRYRGLASDGYTF TGTGCCAGCAGTCGGTACAGGGGCTTGGCGTCAGATGGCTACACCTTC
few TRBJ1-2 NA TRBV19 CASSIDRLSGYTF TGTGCCAGTAGTATAGATCGTTTGTCTGGCTACACCTTC
few TRBJ1-1 NA TRBV18 CASSPGANTEAFF TGTGCCAGCTCACCAGGGGCGAACACTGAAGCTTTCTTT
NA TRBJ1-1 NA TRBV7-8 CASSLARGTEAFF TGTGCCAGCAGCTTAGCCCGGGGGACTGAAGCTTTCTTT
NA TRBJ1-5 NA TRBV1 CASSQDHWDNQPQHF TGCGCCAGCAGCCAAGATCATTGGGATAATCAGCCCCAGCATTTT
NA TRBJ1-2 NA TRBV19 CASSITGYGYTF TGTGCCAGTAGTATTACAGGCTATGGCTACACCTTC
NA TRBJ2-7 TRBD1 TRBV6-8 CASSYSIGDRDRLEQYF TGTGCCAGCAGTTACTCGATAGGGGACAGGGATCGTTTAGAGCAGTACTTC
NA TRBJ2-5 NA TRBV19 CASSVGTQPQETQYF TGTGCCAGTAGTGTGGGGACGCAACCCCAAGAGACCCAGTACTTC
NA TRBJ2-5 NA TRBV7-7 CASSVSTSQETQYF TGTGCCAGCAGCGTTAGCACTAGCCAAGAGACCCAGTACTTC
NA TRBJ2-7 NA TRBV6-8 CASTQTDYEQYF TGTGCCAGCACCCAGACGGACTACGAGCAGTACTTC
NA TRBJ2-5 NA TRBV1 CASSQEGLAGGRQETQYF TGCGCCAGCAGCCAAGAGGGACTAGCGGGAGGTCGGCAAGAGACCCAGTACTTC
NA TRBJ1-2 NA TRBV28 CASSRTDYGYTF TGTGCCAGCAGTAGAACAGACTATGGCTACACCTTC
NA TRBJ1-3 NA TRBV7-1 CASSLDSGTRDTIYF TGTGCCAGCAGCTTAGATTCTGGGACCAGAGACACCATATATTTT
few TRBJ2-1 NA TRBV11-3 CASSSNWGGQAYNEQFF TGTGCCAGCAGCTCAAACTGGGGGGGACAGGCCTACAATGAGCAGTTCTTC
NA TRBJ1-5 NA TRBV11-3 CASSYTAGTNQPQHF TGTGCCAGCAGCTATACGGCAGGGACAAATCAGCCCCAGCATTTT
few TRBJ2-5 TRBD2 TRBV6-8 CASRGGAKTQYF TGTGCCAGTAGGGGAGGGGCCAAGACCCAGTACTTC
NA TRBJ1-4 NA TRBV6-8 CASSNPRRGSEKLFF TGTGCCAGCAGTAATCCGAGAAGGGGCAGTGAAAAACTGTTTTTT
NA TRBJ2-7 TRBD1 TRBV19 CASKSRQGPYEQYF TGTGCCAGTAAAAGCCGACAGGGCCCCTACGAGCAGTACTTC
NA TRBJ2-7 TRBD1 TRBV11-3 CASSPEGGRQGDYEQYF TGTGCCAGCAGCCCCGAGGGCGGGCGACAGGGGGATTACGAGCAGTACTTC
NA TRBJ1-4 TRBD1 TRBV6-8 CASSYFRRNRGGEKLFF TGTGCCAGCAGTTACTTCCGTAGGAACAGGGGTGGTGAAAAACTGTTTTTT
few TRBJ2-7 NA TRBV18 CASSPSGGGYEQYF TGTGCCAGCTCACCTTCAGGAGGGGGCTACGAGCAGTACTTC
NA TRBJ1-6 NA TRBV28 CASSLSTGWSPLHF TGTGCCAGCAGTTTGTCAACGGGTTGGTCACCCCTCCACTTT
NA TRBJ2-7 NA TRBV11-3 CASRSQQGGYEQYF TGTGCCAGCAGAAGCCAACAGGGGGGGTACGAGCAGTACTTC
NA TRBJ2-7 TRBD2 TRBV11-3 CASSLVGAGPAVREQYF TGTGCCAGCAGCTTAGTCGGAGCGGGGCCGGCGGTAAGGGAGCAGTACTTC
NA TRBJ2-5 NA TRBV5-1 CASSLQWGERETQYF TGCGCCAGCAGCTTGCAATGGGGTGAGAGGGAGACCCAGTACTTC
NA TRBJ1-2 TRBD1 TRBV6-8 CASSLDPGQGTHLWGYTF TGTGCCAGCAGTTTGGACCCGGGACAGGGAACACACCTATGGGGCTACACCTTC
NA TRBJ1-2 NA TRBV11-3 CASSLAGAGDYGYTF TGTGCCAGCAGCTTGGCGGGGGCTGGAGACTATGGCTACACCTTC
NA TRBJ2-7 TRBD2 TRBV6-8 CATTSGSIYEQYF TGTGCCACGACTAGCGGGAGTATCTACGAGCAGTACTTC
NA TRBJ1-4 NA TRBV28 CASSLGGINKKLFF TGTGCCAGCAGTTTGGGGGGGATTAACAAGAAACTGTTTTTT
NA TRBJ2-1 NA TRBV5-1 CASSLDGRAANEQFF TGCGCCAGCAGCTTGGACGGACGGGCGGCCAATGAGCAGTTCTTC
few TRBJ2-4 TRBD1 TRBV11-3 CASSLWTGTKNIQYF TGTGCCAGCAGCTTGTGGACAGGAACCAAAAACATTCAGTACTTC
NA TRBJ2-2 NA TRBV11-3 CASSLGGQGTGELFF TGTGCCAGCAGCTTAGGGGGCCAGGGCACCGGGGAGCTGTTTTTT
NA TRBJ2-3 TRBD2 TRBV6-8 CASSYVGLAVEGF TGTGCCAGCAGTTACGTCGGACTAGCGGTGGAAGGTTTT
NA TRBJ1-2 TRBD1 TRBV4-1 CASSRGLTGFDYGYTF TGCGCCAGCAGCCGGGGGTTGACAGGGTTCGACTATGGCTACACCTTC
NA TRBJ1-4 NA TRBV23-1 CASMSEGAEKLFF TGCGCCAGCATGTCCGAAGGGGCCGAAAAACTGTTTTTT